Listed below are T cell receptor beta chains from one sample, sequenced in a study of T cell responses to AZD1222 COVID-19 vaccine. Produced via immunoSEQ multiplex PCR; TCRdb's table is partial and in-frame only. This sample yields 150,000 to 200,000 clones, of which about nine tenths are seen a single time; 2.6% belongs to the top ten. The starting material was peripheral blood, obtained on day 0 of AZD1222 vaccination. Source of these receptors: an adult in good health. Both conserved end residues are part of each CDR3. D genes are given only for firm matches.

d_call: -; j_call: TRBJ1-5; v_call: TRBV6-5; cdr3_aa: CASSRDTSKNQPQHF
d_call: -; j_call: TRBJ2-2; v_call: TRBV19; cdr3_aa: CASSTSIGTGELFF
d_call: TRBD2; j_call: TRBJ2-3; v_call: TRBV4-1; cdr3_aa: CASSQDGSGRRTDTQYF
d_call: -; j_call: TRBJ1-6; v_call: TRBV11-3; cdr3_aa: CASSLNRAGSPLHF
d_call: TRBD1; j_call: TRBJ2-1; v_call: TRBV5-6; cdr3_aa: CASSLFGGQGAEEQFF
d_call: -; j_call: TRBJ1-1; v_call: TRBV5-1; cdr3_aa: CASRPGVSTEAFF
d_call: -; j_call: TRBJ1-5; v_call: TRBV27; cdr3_aa: CASSSTPPSQGGNQPQHF
d_call: -; j_call: TRBJ1-2; v_call: TRBV9; cdr3_aa: CASSVSPEGYGYTF
d_call: -; j_call: TRBJ1-3; v_call: TRBV2; cdr3_aa: CASGTLDTIYF
d_call: -; j_call: TRBJ1-4; v_call: TRBV30; cdr3_aa: CAWSVRNGEKLFF
d_call: -; j_call: TRBJ2-7; v_call: TRBV27; cdr3_aa: CASSPLQGYEQYF
d_call: TRBD1; j_call: TRBJ1-2; v_call: TRBV2; cdr3_aa: CASHGQGRRTNYGYTF
d_call: -; j_call: TRBJ1-1; v_call: TRBV10-3; cdr3_aa: CAISERQGGEGTEAFF
d_call: -; j_call: TRBJ1-6; v_call: TRBV27; cdr3_aa: CASSLAFVRGKPLHF
d_call: -; j_call: TRBJ2-3; v_call: TRBV7-3; cdr3_aa: CASSSPSGRTGTTDTQYF
d_call: -; j_call: TRBJ1-6; v_call: TRBV18; cdr3_aa: CASSPGGQNSPLHF
d_call: TRBD2; j_call: TRBJ2-7; v_call: TRBV6-5; cdr3_aa: CASSWGTSGEDEQYF
d_call: TRBD1; j_call: TRBJ2-5; v_call: TRBV2; cdr3_aa: CASRGDRGTQETQYF
d_call: -; j_call: TRBJ1-2; v_call: TRBV10-3; cdr3_aa: CAISGAGIFYGYTF
d_call: -; j_call: TRBJ2-7; v_call: TRBV5-1; cdr3_aa: CASSSGTTGLTTYEQYF
d_call: TRBD1; j_call: TRBJ2-7; v_call: TRBV2; cdr3_aa: CASSKNYRGQTYEQYF
d_call: -; j_call: TRBJ2-1; v_call: TRBV5-1; cdr3_aa: CASSPGHPYNEQFF
d_call: -; j_call: TRBJ1-2; v_call: TRBV6-1; cdr3_aa: CASSERAGEFGYTF
d_call: -; j_call: TRBJ1-1; v_call: TRBV14; cdr3_aa: CASSQRDFGTEAFF
d_call: -; j_call: TRBJ1-2; v_call: TRBV15; cdr3_aa: CATSSRLSSPEPGHLNYGYTF
d_call: -; j_call: TRBJ1-3; v_call: TRBV28; cdr3_aa: CASSPTRGNTIYF
d_call: -; j_call: TRBJ1-1; v_call: TRBV5-4; cdr3_aa: CASSSGGGAHLNTEAFF
d_call: TRBD1; j_call: TRBJ1-2; v_call: TRBV11-2; cdr3_aa: CASSLGPGTGNYGYTF
d_call: TRBD1; j_call: TRBJ1-2; v_call: TRBV20-1; cdr3_aa: CSASLGTGHGYTF
d_call: -; j_call: TRBJ2-5; v_call: TRBV10-2; cdr3_aa: CASSESGSPKTQYF
d_call: TRBD2; j_call: TRBJ2-3; v_call: TRBV14; cdr3_aa: CASSQDAGVRTDTQYF
d_call: -; j_call: TRBJ1-6; v_call: TRBV21-1; cdr3_aa: CASSKALPGENSPLHF
d_call: -; j_call: TRBJ2-1; v_call: TRBV6-1; cdr3_aa: CASSEANQGGNEQFF
d_call: TRBD1; j_call: TRBJ2-2; v_call: TRBV6-5; cdr3_aa: CASSSRTGNTGELFF
d_call: -; j_call: TRBJ2-1; v_call: TRBV5-4; cdr3_aa: CASSSPLRSYNEQFF
d_call: -; j_call: TRBJ2-7; v_call: TRBV18; cdr3_aa: CASSPKERGEQYF
d_call: TRBD1; j_call: TRBJ1-4; v_call: TRBV2; cdr3_aa: CASSQGGTGNEKLFF